The present T cell receptor (beta chain) was sequenced within a study of blood T cell repertoires in COVID-19. Study as a whole: Both acute and convalescent COVID-19 samples were obtained from the United States, Italy and Spain.

V was cut by 8 bases and J by 4 bases, with 17 bases left in between. CDR1 is SEHNR, CDR2 FQNEAQ, per germline (reference sequence). The CDR3 sequence is 15 residues long. Original analysis: Amplification of reference gene primers was used by the study to estimate nucleated cell counts. Generated by immunoSEQ multiplex PCR, the TCRdb table keeps only in-frame clones and is missing some. From that table come the V and J calls and clone size; the DNA was used to work out D and trimming. Here the sample spans about 250,000 clones, about 83% being singletons. Sequenced sample: peripheral blood. The receptor was isolated from a man in his forties or fifties with active or convalescent COVID-19. The V gene is TRBV7-9, the J gene TRBJ1-4, with D hard to call. CDR3 nucleotides: TGTGCCAGCTCCCTAGCGGCCCGACTTAATGAAAAACTGTTTTTT. This gives the protein CASSLAARLNEKLFF.